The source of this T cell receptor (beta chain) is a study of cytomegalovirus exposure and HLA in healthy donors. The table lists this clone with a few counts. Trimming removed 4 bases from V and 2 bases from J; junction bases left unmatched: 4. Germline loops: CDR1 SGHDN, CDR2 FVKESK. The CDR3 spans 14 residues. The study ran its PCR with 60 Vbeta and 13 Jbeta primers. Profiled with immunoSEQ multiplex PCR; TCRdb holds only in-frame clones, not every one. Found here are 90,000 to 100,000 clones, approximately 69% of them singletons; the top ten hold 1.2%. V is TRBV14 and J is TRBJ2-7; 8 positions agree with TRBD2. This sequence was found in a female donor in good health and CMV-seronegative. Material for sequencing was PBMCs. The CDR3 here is CASSPLAAPYEQYF. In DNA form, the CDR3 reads TGTGCCAGCAGCCCACTAGCGGCACCCTACGAGCAGTACTTC.